One sample yielded the 5 T cell receptor beta chains listed below, sequenced in a study of CD8+ T cells in alopecia areata. cDNA prepared by RNA extraction and subsequent reverse transcription served as the template for sequencing. Method: immunoSEQ multiplex PCR; TCRdb's copy keeps in-frame clones and lacks some. This sample has 100,000 to 120,000 clones, with around 55% found just once. The sample was CD8+ T cells sorted from blood. The receptors originated from a human donor in good health.

This clone was found a few times. The chain uses TRBV7-9 and TRBJ2-5; D perhaps matches TRBD1 (5 bases). CDR3 length equals 16 residues. CDR1 and CDR2 (germline): SEHNR, FQNEAQ (reference sequence). V shed 3 bases and J shed 5 bases, with 19 bases lying between them. CDR3 sequence (DNA): TGTGCCAGCAGCTTGGTCTCGATTACAGGTTGGGAGACCCAGTACTTC. Its translation: CASSLVSITGWETQYF. Looking up the rest from reference TRBV7-9 and TRBJ2-5 gives the full variable domain: DTGVSQNPRHKITKRGQNVTFRCDPISEHNRLYWYRQTLGQGPEFLTYFQNEAQLEKSRLLSDRFSAERPKGSFSTLEIQRTEQGDSAMYLCASSLVSITGWETQYFGPGTRLLVL.

The chain uses TRBV20-1 and TRBJ2-5, with D perhaps TRBD1 (5 bases). Trimming removed 7 bases from V and 2 bases from J, with 8 bases in between. This CDR3 has 11 amino acids. Germline CDR1 and CDR2: DFQATT and SNEGSKA (reference sequence). CDR3 in amino acids: CSVQDQETQYF. The CDR3 bases are TGCAGTGTACAGGATCAAGAGACCCAGTACTTC.

This sequence joins TRBV19 and TRBJ2-1; D not resolved. The CDR3 consists of 16 residues. Trimming stripped 3 bases from V and 0 bases from J, with 12 bases between. The germline CDR1 and CDR2 sequences are LNHDA and SQIVND (reference sequence). The DNA for the CDR3 is TGTGCCAGTAGTATGTCTGCTCGTAGCTCCTACAATGAGCAGTTCTTC. Its translation: CASSMSARSSYNEQFF.

This chain uses TRBV29-1 with TRBJ1-3; tentatively, D is TRBD1 (6 bases). The CDR3 runs to 14 residues. The V gene's germline CDR1 is SQVTM and CDR2 ANQGSEA. The V end was cut by 1 base, the J end by 2 bases, with 9 bases between. CDR3 amino acids: CSVEGTDTGNTIYF. CDR3 bases: TGCAGCGTTGAAGGGACAGATACTGGAAACACCATATATTTT. The full variable domain, in which reference TRBV29-1 and TRBJ1-3 provide the parts outside the CDR3, is SAVISQKPSRDICQRGTSLTIQCQVDSQVTMMFWYRQQPGQSLTLIATANQGSEATYESGFVIDKFPISRPNLTFSTLTVSNMSPEDSSIYLCSVEGTDTGNTIYFGEGSWLTVV.

The CDR3 nucleotides are TGCAGCGTTGAATTGGCCAGTCCCCATGAAAAACTGTTTTTT. Its translation is CSVELASPHEKLFF. This sequence joins TRBV29-1 and TRBJ1-4; no definite D call. Germline V lookup: CDR1 SQVTM, CDR2 ANQGSEA. The CDR3 extends over 14 amino acids. The V end was cut by 2 bases, the J end by 6 bases, with 13 bases between.